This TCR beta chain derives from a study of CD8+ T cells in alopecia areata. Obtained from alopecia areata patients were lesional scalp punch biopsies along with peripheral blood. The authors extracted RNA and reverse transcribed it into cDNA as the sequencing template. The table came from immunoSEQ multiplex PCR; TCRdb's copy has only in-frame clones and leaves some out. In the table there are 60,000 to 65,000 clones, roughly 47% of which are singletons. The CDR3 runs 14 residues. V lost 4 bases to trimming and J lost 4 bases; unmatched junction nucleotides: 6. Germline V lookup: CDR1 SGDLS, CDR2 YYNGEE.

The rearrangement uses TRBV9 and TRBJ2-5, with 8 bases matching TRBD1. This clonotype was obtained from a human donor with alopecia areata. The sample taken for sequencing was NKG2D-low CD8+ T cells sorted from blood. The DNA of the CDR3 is TGTGCCAGCAGCTCCGGACAGGGTGGAGAGACCCAGTACTTC. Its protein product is CASSSGQGGETQYF.